This TCR beta chain derives from a study of T cells in Graves' hyperthyroidism and ophthalmopathy. Regarding the study as a whole: Ophthalmopathy was told apart from stable hyperthyroidism by a 13 V-J model.

This clonotype was seen at least ten times. Its antigen is not known. Patients with ophthalmopathy all had a Clinical Activity Score of at least 3, a NOSPECS grade of at least 4 and duration under 3 months. Not enrolled were patients with uncontrolled infection, other autoimmune disease, pregnancy or lactation. Clinical symptoms, serum thyroxine, TRAb, thyroid ultrasound and orbital computed tomography informed diagnoses. Authors of the study amplified TCR beta CDR3 regions from RNA transcripts. TCR CDR3 underwent first-round RT-PCR with the HTBI primer set. TCRdb processed the multiplex PCR reads anew with MiXCR; each CDR3 protein has one entry. The profile shows 250,000 to 300,000 distinct CDR3 sequences, around a fifth of them singletons. Germline V gene lookup returns CDR1 SGHTA and CDR2 FQGNSA. The CDR3 contains 14 residues. V lost 1 base and J lost 1, with 7 bases in between.

The TCR sequence derives from a man over 45 with Graves' ophthalmopathy. The J gene is TRBJ2-5, the V gene TRBV7-2, with D possibly TRBD1 on 5 matching bases. Sequencing was performed on blood. CDR3 protein: CASSLVRAQETQYF. CDR3 bases: TGTGCCAGCAGCTTAGTCAGGGCCCAAGAGACCCAGTACTTC. The complete variable domain, with remaining parts taken from reference TRBV7-2 and TRBJ2-5, reads GAGVSQSPSNKVTEKGKDVELRCDPISGHTALYWYRQSLGQGLEFLIYFQGNSAPDKSGLPSDRFSAERTGGSVSTLTIQRTQQEDSAVYLCASSLVRAQETQYFGPGTRLLVL.